The following is a T cell receptor (beta chain) sequence with its context. CDR3 length: 16 residues. J was trimmed by 0 bases and V by 2 bases; bases with no gene match: 6. Germline values: CDR1 MNHEY, CDR2 SVGAGI. The sample comes from a study of blood T cell repertoires in COVID-19. Per the original data handling: The authors estimated nucleated cell counts from reference gene primer amplification. The repertoire was sequenced with immunoSEQ multiplex PCR; TCRdb's copy has only in-frame clones and lacks some. V and J calls plus clone size are reproduced from that table; the DNA served to infer D and trimming. Among fewer than 200,000 clones listed, around 88% were seen once.

The TCR was taken from a woman between 50 and 59 years old in a cohort exposed to, infected with or recovered from COVID-19 (not recorded which). V and J are TRBV6-5 and TRBJ1-1; TRBD1 matches 7 bases. Material for sequencing was PBMCs or T cells enriched from blood (not recorded which). The CDR3 coding sequence is TGTGCCAGCAGTTACCTGGGACAGCTCATGAACACTGAAGCTTTCTTT. Translating gives CASSYLGQLMNTEAFF.